This TCR beta chain derives from a study of OX40 agonist ivuxolimab in advanced cancers. At the level of the study: Three patients responded partially, comprising one with hepatocellular carcinoma and two with cutaneous melanoma. Overall study results and limits: Both blood CD4+ and CD8+ T cells showed clonal growth by week 6 at 0.1 to 3.0 mg/kg.

The protocol was immunoSEQ multiplex PCR, while the TCRdb copy is restricted to in-frame clones and leaves out a portion. The sample includes over 65,000 clones, 86% of them seen just once. A note on this clone: Its matching antigen is unknown.

Germline loops: CDR1 SGHVS, CDR2 FQNEAQ. This CDR3 region has 14 residues. The junction had 6 bases not matched to a gene; V was cut back by 5 bases and J by 6 bases. Sequencing was performed on CD4+ or CD8+ T cells sorted from blood, taken in a trial of the OX40 agonist ivuxolimab. The chain couples TRBV7-8 to TRBJ2-7; TRBD1 matches 11 bases. The TCR comes from an adult with an advanced solid tumor such as melanoma, head and neck, liver or kidney cancer. CDR3 nucleotides: TGTGCCAGCAGCCACGGACAGGGGGCTGGCGAGCAGTACTTC. Protein product: CASSHGQGAGEQYF. The whole variable domain, remainder taken from reference TRBV7-8 and TRBJ2-7, is GAGVSQSPRYKVAKRGQDVALRCDPISGHVSLFWYQQALGQGPEFLTYFQNEAQLDKSGLPSDRFFAERPEGSVSTLKIQRTQQEDSAVYLCASSHGQGAGEQYFGPGTRLTVT.